This is a list of T cell receptor beta chains from one sample in a study of shared clonotypes between healthy human individuals. This table comes from immunoSEQ multiplex PCR, and its TCRdb copy is limited to in-frame clones, with some not included. The sample carries 2 million to 2.5 million clones, 85% to 95% recorded once. Source material: naive CD4+ T cells from PBMCs. Every receptor here comes from a man in his late teens or twenties in good health. Some clones in this sample may be carry-over from other donors' samples. Both conserved end residues are part of each CDR3. The D gene is left open where the match is weak. Clone size appears in some rows only: once, few, many, or a class for an expanded clone.

abundance	v_gene	d_gene	j_gene	CDR3aa	CDR3nt
-	TRBV7-2	TRBD1	TRBJ2-7	CASSSRHRGSYEQYF	TGTGCCAGCAGCTCGAGACACAGGGGGTCCTACGAGCAGTACTTC
once	TRBV28	-	TRBJ1-1	CASSLVGLETQAFF	TGTGCCAGCAGTTTAGTTGGTCTGGAAACCCAAGCTTTCTTT
-	TRBV7-8	-	TRBJ2-2	CASSLRLGLGTGELFF	TGTGCCAGCAGCTTAAGACTGGGGTTGGGCACCGGGGAGCTGTTTTTT
few	TRBV4-1	-	TRBJ1-1	CASSQDWASTEAFF	TGCGCCAGCAGCCAAGATTGGGCAAGCACTGAAGCTTTCTTT
-	TRBV6-1	TRBD2	TRBJ2-2	CASSEAWEGTGELFF	TGTGCCAGCAGTGAAGCCTGGGAGGGCACCGGGGAGCTGTTTTTT
few	TRBV9	TRBD1	TRBJ1-5	CASSVVVGQGKVGNQPQHF	TGTGCCAGCAGCGTAGTGGTGGGACAGGGTAAGGTAGGCAATCAGCCCCAGCATTTT
-	TRBV5-4	TRBD1	TRBJ2-7	CASSSTTGANEQYF	TGTGCCAGCAGCTCAACGACAGGGGCTAACGAGCAGTACTTC
-	TRBV28	-	TRBJ1-1	CASSLTWGEEAEAFF	TGTGCCAGCAGTTTAACGTGGGGAGAGGAGGCTGAAGCTTTCTTT
-	TRBV28	TRBD2	TRBJ2-7	CASDPWETSGLTSYEQYF	TGTGCCAGCGATCCGTGGGAGACTAGCGGCCTCACTTCCTACGAGCAGTACTTC
-	TRBV5-4	-	TRBJ1-2	CASTRMVGGGEGYGYTF	TGTGCCAGCACCCGTATGGTTGGCGGGGGAGAGGGGTATGGCTACACCTTC
-	TRBV5-1	-	TRBJ1-3	CASSSLDGAGNTIYF	TGCGCCAGCAGCTCCCTCGACGGAGCTGGAAACACCATATATTTT
-	TRBV28	TRBD2	TRBJ2-5	CASSLFVSGISETQYF	TGTGCCAGCAGTTTATTCGTCAGCGGGATCAGTGAGACCCAGTACTTC
few	TRBV28	-	TRBJ1-1	CASTGRERGEAFF	TGTGCCAGCACCGGCAGGGAAAGAGGTGAAGCTTTCTTT
-	TRBV5-1	-	TRBJ1-1	CASSLATGSTEAFF	TGCGCCAGCAGCTTGGCCACAGGGAGCACTGAAGCTTTCTTT
-	TRBV6-1	-	TRBJ1-2	CASSEVGRSGDGYTF	TGTGCCAGCAGTGAAGTCGGCAGGTCCGGGGATGGCTACACCTTC
once	TRBV25-1	-	TRBJ2-5	CASSEGGAQETQYF	TGTGCCAGCAGTGAAGGAGGGGCGCAAGAGACCCAGTACTTC
-	TRBV28	-	TRBJ2-7	CAIGVGPSSYEQYF	TGTGCCATCGGCGTGGGACCCTCCTCCTACGAGCAGTACTTC
-	TRBV28	-	TRBJ2-3	CASTPARRSGTQYF	TGTGCCAGCACTCCAGCCCGGAGGTCGGGGACGCAGTATTTT
-	TRBV5-1	TRBD2	TRBJ2-1	CASRGGLAGVRNEQFF	TGCGCCAGCAGGGGGGGACTAGCGGGAGTCAGGAATGAGCAGTTCTTC
-	TRBV28	-	TRBJ2-7	CASRTTGFLSYEQYF	TGTGCCAGCAGGACTACAGGGTTTTTGTCCTACGAGCAGTACTTC
-	TRBV7-9	-	TRBJ2-7	CASSQTGTLYEQYF	TGTGCCAGCAGCCAAACCGGGACACTTTACGAGCAGTACTTC
-	TRBV5-1	TRBD1	TRBJ1-2	CASGGGSISANYGYTF	TGCGCCAGCGGAGGGGGCTCTATTTCGGCTAACTATGGCTACACCTTC
-	TRBV12-1	-	TRBJ2-1	CASLAEGYNEQFF	TGTGCCAGCCTAGCGGAGGGGTACAATGAGCAGTTCTTC
once	TRBV5-1	TRBD1	TRBJ2-7	CASSGQGIDEQYF	TGCGCCAGCAGCGGACAGGGAATCGACGAGCAGTACTTC
-	TRBV7-2	TRBD2	TRBJ2-2	CASSLLSGTSGSAGELFF	TGTGCCAGCAGCTTGCTGTCCGGGACTAGCGGGAGCGCCGGGGAGCTGTTTTTT
-	TRBV2	-	TRBJ1-2	CASRGDIYGYTF	TGTGCCAGCAGGGGGGATATCTATGGCTACACCTTC
-	TRBV27	TRBD2	TRBJ2-5	CASSAGWEGETQYF	TGTGCCAGCAGTGCGGGGTGGGAGGGAGAGACCCAGTACTTC
-	TRBV4-2	-	TRBJ2-2	CASSYRVRDRRVGELFF	TGTGCCAGCAGCTACCGTGTCCGGGACCGTCGGGTCGGGGAGCTGTTTTTT
-	TRBV5-1	TRBD2	TRBJ2-3	CASSLSLAGASSTDTQYF	TGCGCCAGCAGCTTGTCTCTAGCGGGGGCTTCTAGCACAGATACGCAGTATTTT
-	TRBV6-1	TRBD1	TRBJ1-2	CASSGGQGAITF	TGTGCCAGCAGTGGCGGACAGGGGGCCATCACCTTC
-	TRBV4-2	-	TRBJ1-5	CASSSDSYSNQPQHF	TGTGCCAGCAGCTCGGACAGTTATAGCAATCAGCCCCAGCATTTT
-	TRBV6-5	-	TRBJ2-5	CASRDSLAARETQYF	TGTGCCAGCAGGGACTCGTTGGCTGCAAGGGAGACCCAGTACTTC
-	TRBV5-1	-	TRBJ2-5	CASSLGSLQETQYF	TGCGCCAGCAGCTTGGGAAGTCTTCAAGAGACCCAGTACTTC
-	TRBV19	TRBD2	TRBJ2-1	CASSMSGRSYNEQFF	TGTGCCAGTAGTATGAGCGGGAGGAGCTACAATGAGCAGTTCTTC
-	TRBV10-2	-	TRBJ1-4	CASSEPSGAVGTNEKLFF	TGCGCCAGCAGTGAGCCGAGTGGGGCAGTCGGAACTAATGAAAAACTGTTTTTT
-	TRBV9	-	TRBJ2-3	CASSVEAHIDTQYF	TGTGCCAGCAGCGTAGAGGCACACATAGATACGCAGTATTTT
once	TRBV29-1	-	TRBJ1-2	CSVEVAYGYTF	TGCAGCGTTGAAGTGGCATATGGCTACACCTTC
-	TRBV5-4	-	TRBJ1-5	CASSFPNQPQHF	TGTGCCAGCAGTTTCCCTAATCAGCCCCAGCATTTT
-	TRBV7-5	-	TRBJ2-7	CVRSLDPTAGGLSYEQYF	TGTGTCAGAAGCTTAGATCCGACAGCGGGAGGCCTCTCCTACGAGCAGTACTTC
-	TRBV7-9	-	TRBJ1-1	CASSLADLGSTEAFF	TGTGCCAGCAGCTTAGCCGACCTGGGGTCCACTGAAGCTTTCTTT
few	TRBV6-1	-	TRBJ1-1	CASSVRPGEAFF	TGTGCCAGCAGTGTCCGACCGGGTGAAGCTTTCTTT
-	TRBV5-5	-	TRBJ2-5	CASSSQGHRETQYF	TGTGCCAGCAGCTCACAGGGTCATCGGGAGACCCAGTACTTC
-	TRBV7-3	-	TRBJ1-2	CASSLGGNYGYTF	TGTGCCAGCAGCCTCGGGGGTAACTATGGCTACACCTTC
-	TRBV19	TRBD1	TRBJ1-2	CASSISGGLYGYTF	TGTGCCAGTAGTATTTCAGGGGGCCTCTATGGCTACACCTTC
once	TRBV11-2	TRBD2	TRBJ2-5	CASSLGGLSQETQYF	TGTGCCAGCAGCTTAGGGGGACTATCGCAAGAGACCCAGTACTTC
-	TRBV9	-	TRBJ2-3	CASSVETRPDTQYF	TGTGCCAGCAGCGTAGAAACTAGGCCAGATACGCAGTATTTT
-	TRBV21-1	-	TRBJ1-3	CARRRFSGNTIYF	TGTGCCAGAAGGAGATTCTCTGGAAACACCATATATTTT
-	TRBV28	-	TRBJ1-6	CASSLGQGGSPLHF	TGTGCCAGCAGTTTAGGGCAGGGAGGTTCACCCCTCCACTTT
-	TRBV9	-	TRBJ2-3	CASSVVSRGTQYF	TGTGCCAGCAGCGTAGTGTCTCGTGGTACGCAGTATTTT
-	TRBV28	-	TRBJ2-7	CASRKLDSAYEQYF	TGTGCCAGCAGGAAATTGGACAGTGCCTACGAGCAGTACTTC
-	TRBV9	TRBD2	TRBJ2-7	CASSVSVASGSGTYEQYF	TGTGCCAGCAGCGTATCGGTCGCTAGCGGGAGTGGGACCTACGAGCAGTACTTC
-	TRBV7-9	-	TRBJ2-5	CASSPPSGETQYF	TGTGCCAGCAGCCCGCCCTCTGGCGAGACCCAGTACTTC
-	TRBV10-3	TRBD1	TRBJ2-1	CAIRPGQGDNEQFF	TGTGCCATCAGGCCGGGACAGGGGGACAATGAGCAGTTCTTC
-	TRBV7-3	-	TRBJ2-3	CASSRGASGWGDTQYF	TGTGCCAGCAGCCGGGGGGCTAGCGGTTGGGGAGATACGCAGTATTTT
-	TRBV15	-	TRBJ2-5	CATSRVQGRETQYF	TGTGCCACCAGCAGAGTTCAGGGCAGGGAGACCCAGTACTTC
once	TRBV5-1	TRBD1	TRBJ2-7	CASSLGARTGDLNEQYF	TGCGCCAGCAGCTTGGGGGCCCGGACAGGGGACCTCAACGAGCAGTACTTC
-	TRBV6-5	-	TRBJ1-2	CASSYRPGDGYTF	TGTGCCAGCAGTTACCGGCCGGGAGACGGCTACACCTTC
-	TRBV30	-	TRBJ2-5	CAWSVMGTTQETQYF	TGTGCCTGGAGTGTAATGGGGACCACCCAAGAGACCCAGTACTTC
-	TRBV2	TRBD1	TRBJ2-7	CASSEGPSGQGYEQYF	TGTGCCAGCAGTGAGGGTCCGTCGGGACAGGGGTACGAGCAGTACTTC
-	TRBV18	-	TRBJ2-1	CASSPPLNPTGQFF	TGTGCCAGCTCACCCCCCCTCAATCCGACGGGGCAGTTCTTC